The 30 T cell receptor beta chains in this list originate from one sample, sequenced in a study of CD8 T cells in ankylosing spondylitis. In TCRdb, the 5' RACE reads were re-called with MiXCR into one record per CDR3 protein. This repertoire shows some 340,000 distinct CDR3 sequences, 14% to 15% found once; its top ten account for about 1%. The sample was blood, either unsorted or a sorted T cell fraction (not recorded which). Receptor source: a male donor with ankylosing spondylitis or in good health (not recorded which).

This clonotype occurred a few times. CDR3 DNA sequence: TGTGCCAGCAGTCGACCCTTCCTCCATAGCACAGATACGCAGTATTTT. Amino acids: CASSRPFLHSTDTQYF. J is TRBJ2-3 and V is TRBV28; no reliable D call. The germline V gene has CDR1 MDHEN and CDR2 SYDVKM. V was pared by 5 bases and J by 0 bases, with 15 bases between. The CDR3 has 16 residues.

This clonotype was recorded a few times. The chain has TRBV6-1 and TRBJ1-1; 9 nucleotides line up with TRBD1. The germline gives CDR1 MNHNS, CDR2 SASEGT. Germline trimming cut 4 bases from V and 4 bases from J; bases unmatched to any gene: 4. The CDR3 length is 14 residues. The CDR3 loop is CASSATGGVTEAFF. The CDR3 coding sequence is TGTGCCAGCAGTGCCACAGGGGGCGTCACTGAAGCTTTCTTT.

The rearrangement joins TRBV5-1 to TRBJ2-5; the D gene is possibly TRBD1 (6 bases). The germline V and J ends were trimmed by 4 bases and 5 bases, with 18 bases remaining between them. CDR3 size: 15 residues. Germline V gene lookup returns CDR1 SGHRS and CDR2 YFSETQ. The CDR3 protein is CASSPDNTGMETQYF. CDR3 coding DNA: TGCGCCAGCAGCCCAGATAATACAGGGATGGAGACCCAGTACTTC.

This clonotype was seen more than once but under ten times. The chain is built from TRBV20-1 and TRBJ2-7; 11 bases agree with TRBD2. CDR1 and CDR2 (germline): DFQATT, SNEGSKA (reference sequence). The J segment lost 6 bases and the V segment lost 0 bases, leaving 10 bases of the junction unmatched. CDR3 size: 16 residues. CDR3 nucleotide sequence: TGCAGTGCTAGAGATTACCTAGCGGGAGGCCGTAGCGAGCAGTACTTC. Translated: CSARDYLAGGRSEQYF.

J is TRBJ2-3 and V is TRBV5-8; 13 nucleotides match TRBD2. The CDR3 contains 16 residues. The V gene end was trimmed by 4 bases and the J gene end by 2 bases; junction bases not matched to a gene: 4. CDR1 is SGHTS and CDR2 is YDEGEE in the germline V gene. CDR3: CASSPGTSGTTDTQYF. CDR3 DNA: TGTGCCAGCAGCCCTGGGACTAGCGGGACCACAGATACGCAGTATTTT. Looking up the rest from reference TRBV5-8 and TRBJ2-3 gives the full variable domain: EAGVTQSPTHLIKTRGQQATLRCSPISGHTSVYWYQQALGLGLQFLLWYDEGEERNRGNFPPRFSGRQFPNYSSELNVNALELEDSALYLCASSPGTSGTTDTQYFGPGTRLTVL.

CDR3 amino acids: CSAPMDVVPDTQYF. The CDR3 DNA follows: TGCAGTGCCCCTATGGACGTTGTCCCAGATACGCAGTATTTT. The chain is built from TRBV20-1 and TRBJ2-3; no reliable D call. The germline CDR1 and CDR2 sequences are DFQATT and SNEGSKA (reference sequence). CDR3 length equals 14 residues. V dropped 6 bases and J dropped 4 bases, with 17 bases sitting between them.

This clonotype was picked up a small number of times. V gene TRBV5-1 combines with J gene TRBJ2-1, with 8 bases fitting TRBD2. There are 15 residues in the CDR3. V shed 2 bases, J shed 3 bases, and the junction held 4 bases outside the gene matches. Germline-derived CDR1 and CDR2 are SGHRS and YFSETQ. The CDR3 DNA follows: TGCGCCAGCAGCTTCAGCGGGAGTGACTACAATGAGCAGTTCTTC. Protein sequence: CASSFSGSDYNEQFF.

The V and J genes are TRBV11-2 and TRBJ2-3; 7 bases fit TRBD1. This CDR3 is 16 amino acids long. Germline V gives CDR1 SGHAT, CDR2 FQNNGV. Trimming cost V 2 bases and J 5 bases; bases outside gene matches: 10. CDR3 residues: CASSLTGQSSGDTQYF. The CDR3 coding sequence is TGTGCCAGCAGCTTAACGGGACAGTCATCAGGAGATACGCAGTATTTT.

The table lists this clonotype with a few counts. CDR3 sequence reads: CASRPGGSTNEKLFF. The CDR3, as DNA: TGTGCCAGCAGGCCGGGGGGGTCAACTAATGAAAAACTGTTTTTT. The chain recombines TRBV11-2 with TRBJ1-4, with a tentative D call TRBD1 (5 bases). Trimming left V 6 bases short and J 0 bases short, with 11 bases between. Germline V gene lookup returns CDR1 SGHAT and CDR2 FQNNGV. The CDR3 has 15 amino acids.

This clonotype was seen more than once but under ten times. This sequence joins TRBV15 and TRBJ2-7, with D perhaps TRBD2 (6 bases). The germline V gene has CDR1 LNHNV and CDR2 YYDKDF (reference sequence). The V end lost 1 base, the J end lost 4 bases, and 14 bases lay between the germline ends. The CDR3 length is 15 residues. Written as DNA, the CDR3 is TGTGCCACCAGCAGAGTCCCGGGAGCCTCTTACGAGCAGTACTTC. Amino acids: CATSRVPGASYEQYF. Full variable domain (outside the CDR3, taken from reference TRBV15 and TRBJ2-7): DAMVIQNPRYQVTQFGKPVTLSCSQTLNHNVMYWYQQKSSQAPKLLFHYYDKDFNNEADTPDNFQSRRPNTSFCFLDIRSPGLGDTAMYLCATSRVPGASYEQYFGPGTRLTVT.

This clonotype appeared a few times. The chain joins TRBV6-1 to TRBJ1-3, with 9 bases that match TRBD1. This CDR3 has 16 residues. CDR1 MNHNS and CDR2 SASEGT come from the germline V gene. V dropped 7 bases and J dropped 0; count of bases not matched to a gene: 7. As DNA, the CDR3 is TGTGCCAGCACGCGGGACAGGGTTTTCTCTGGAAACACCATATATTTT. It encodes CASTRDRVFSGNTIYF.

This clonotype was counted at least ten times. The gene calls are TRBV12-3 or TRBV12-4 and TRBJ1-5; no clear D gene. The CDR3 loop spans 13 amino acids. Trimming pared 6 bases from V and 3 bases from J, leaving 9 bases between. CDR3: CASRFADNQPQHF. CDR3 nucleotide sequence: TGTGCCAGCAGGTTTGCCGACAATCAGCCCCAGCATTTT.

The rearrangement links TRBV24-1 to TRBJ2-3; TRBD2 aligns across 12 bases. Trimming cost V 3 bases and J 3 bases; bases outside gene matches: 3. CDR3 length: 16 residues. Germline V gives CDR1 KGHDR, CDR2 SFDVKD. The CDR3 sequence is CATSDTTSGRTDTQYF. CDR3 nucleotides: TGTGCCACCAGTGATACGACTAGCGGGAGAACAGATACGCAGTATTTT.

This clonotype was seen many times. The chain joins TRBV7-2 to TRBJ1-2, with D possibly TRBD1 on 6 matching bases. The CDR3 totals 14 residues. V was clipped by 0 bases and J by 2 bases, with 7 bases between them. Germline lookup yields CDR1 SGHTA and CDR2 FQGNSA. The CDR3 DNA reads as TGTGCCAGCAGCTTAGCAGGGGGGAACTATGGCTACACCTTC. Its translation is CASSLAGGNYGYTF.

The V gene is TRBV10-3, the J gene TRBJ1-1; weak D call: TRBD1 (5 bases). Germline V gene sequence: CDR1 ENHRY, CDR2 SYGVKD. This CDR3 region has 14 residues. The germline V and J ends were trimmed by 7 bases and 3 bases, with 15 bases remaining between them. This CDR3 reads CAINGLGGDTEAFF. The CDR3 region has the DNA TGTGCCATCAATGGATTAGGAGGGGACACTGAAGCTTTCTTT.

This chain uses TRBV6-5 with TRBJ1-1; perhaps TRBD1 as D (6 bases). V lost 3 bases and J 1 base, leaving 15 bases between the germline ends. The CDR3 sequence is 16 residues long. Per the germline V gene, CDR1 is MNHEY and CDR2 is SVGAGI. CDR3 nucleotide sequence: TGTGCCAGCAGTTATTCGGCAGGGGCATCGAACACTGAAGCTTTCTTT. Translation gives CASSYSAGASNTEAFF.

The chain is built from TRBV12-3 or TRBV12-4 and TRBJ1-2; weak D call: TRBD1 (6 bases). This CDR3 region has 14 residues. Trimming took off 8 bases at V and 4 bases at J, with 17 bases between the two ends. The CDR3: CASAITGQRYGYTF. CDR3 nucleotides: TGTGCCAGCGCGATCACTGGACAGCGCTATGGCTACACCTTC.

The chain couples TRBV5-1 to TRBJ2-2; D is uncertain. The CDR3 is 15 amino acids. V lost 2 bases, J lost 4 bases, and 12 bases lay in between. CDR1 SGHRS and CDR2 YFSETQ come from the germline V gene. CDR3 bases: TGCGCCAGCAGCTTCGCTACCTCGCTCACCGGGGAGCTGTTTTTT. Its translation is CASSFATSLTGELFF.

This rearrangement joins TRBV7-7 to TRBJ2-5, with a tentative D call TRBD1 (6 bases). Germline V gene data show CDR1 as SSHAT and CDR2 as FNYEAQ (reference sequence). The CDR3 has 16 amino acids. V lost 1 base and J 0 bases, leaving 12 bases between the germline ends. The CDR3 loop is CASSLGYRVNQETQYF. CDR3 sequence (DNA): TGTGCCAGCAGCTTAGGGTACAGGGTCAACCAAGAGACCCAGTACTTC.

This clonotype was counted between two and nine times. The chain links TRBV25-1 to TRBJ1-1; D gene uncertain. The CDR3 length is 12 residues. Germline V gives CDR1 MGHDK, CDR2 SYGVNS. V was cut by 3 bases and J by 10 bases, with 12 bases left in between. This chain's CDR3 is CASSDPGEVAFF. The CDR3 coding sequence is TGTGCCAGCAGTGACCCGGGAGAGGTAGCTTTCTTT.

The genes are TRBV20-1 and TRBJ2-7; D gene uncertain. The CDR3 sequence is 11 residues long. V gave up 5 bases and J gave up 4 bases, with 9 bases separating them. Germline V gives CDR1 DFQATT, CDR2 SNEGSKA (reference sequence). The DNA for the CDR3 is TGCAGTGCTTCGGACCAATACGAGCAGTACTTC. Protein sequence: CSASDQYEQYF.

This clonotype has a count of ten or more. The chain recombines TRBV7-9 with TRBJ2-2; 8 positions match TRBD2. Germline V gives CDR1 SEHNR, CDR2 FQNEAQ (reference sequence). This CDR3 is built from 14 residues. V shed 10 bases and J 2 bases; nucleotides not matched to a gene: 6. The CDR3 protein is CAIPLAVNTGELFF. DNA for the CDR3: TGTGCCATCCCACTAGCGGTAAACACCGGGGAGCTGTTTTTT.

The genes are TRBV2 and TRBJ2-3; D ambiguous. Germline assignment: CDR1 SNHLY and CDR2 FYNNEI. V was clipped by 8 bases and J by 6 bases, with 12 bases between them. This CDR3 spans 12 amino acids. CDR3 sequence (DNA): TGTGCCAGCCACGCGGTGGGGGATACGCAGTATTTT. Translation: CASHAVGDTQYF.

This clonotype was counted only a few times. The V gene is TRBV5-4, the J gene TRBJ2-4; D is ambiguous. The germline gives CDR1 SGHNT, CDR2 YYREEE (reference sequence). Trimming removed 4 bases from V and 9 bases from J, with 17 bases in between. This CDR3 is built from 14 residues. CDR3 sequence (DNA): TGTGCCAGCAGCCAAAAGGACGGCGTGGGCATTCAGTACTTC. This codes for CASSQKDGVGIQYF.

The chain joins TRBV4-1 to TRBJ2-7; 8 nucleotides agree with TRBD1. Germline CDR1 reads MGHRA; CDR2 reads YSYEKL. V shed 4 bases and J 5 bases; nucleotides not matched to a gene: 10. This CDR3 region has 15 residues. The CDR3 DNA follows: TGCGCCAGCAGCCGCCCAGGGACAGGAGGTAACGAGCAGTACTTC. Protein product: CASSRPGTGGNEQYF.

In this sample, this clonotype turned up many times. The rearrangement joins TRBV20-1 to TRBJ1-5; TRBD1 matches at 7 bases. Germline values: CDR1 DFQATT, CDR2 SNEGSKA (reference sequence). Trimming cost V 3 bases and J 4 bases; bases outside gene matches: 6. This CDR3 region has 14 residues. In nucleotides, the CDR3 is TGCAGTGCTAGTACAGGGGCTGGGAATCAGCCCCAGCATTTT. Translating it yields CSASTGAGNQPQHF.

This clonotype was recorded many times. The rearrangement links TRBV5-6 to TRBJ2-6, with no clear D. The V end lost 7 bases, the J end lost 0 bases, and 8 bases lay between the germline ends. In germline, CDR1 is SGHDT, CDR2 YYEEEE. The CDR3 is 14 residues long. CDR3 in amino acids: CASSPPSGANVLTF. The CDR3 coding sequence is TGTGCCAGCTCCCCGCCCTCTGGGGCCAACGTCCTGACTTTC.

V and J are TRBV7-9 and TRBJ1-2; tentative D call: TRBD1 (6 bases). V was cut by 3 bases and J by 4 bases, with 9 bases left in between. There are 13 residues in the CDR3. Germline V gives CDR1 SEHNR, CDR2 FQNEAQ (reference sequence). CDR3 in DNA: TGTGCCAGCAGCTTTACAGGGACCTATGGCTACACCTTC. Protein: CASSFTGTYGYTF.

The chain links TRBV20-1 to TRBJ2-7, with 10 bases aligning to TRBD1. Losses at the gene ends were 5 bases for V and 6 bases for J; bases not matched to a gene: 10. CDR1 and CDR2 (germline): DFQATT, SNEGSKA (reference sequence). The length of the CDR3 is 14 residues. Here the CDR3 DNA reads TGCAGTGCTGCCGACAGGGGGCATCTTGGCGAGCAGTACTTC. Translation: CSAADRGHLGEQYF.

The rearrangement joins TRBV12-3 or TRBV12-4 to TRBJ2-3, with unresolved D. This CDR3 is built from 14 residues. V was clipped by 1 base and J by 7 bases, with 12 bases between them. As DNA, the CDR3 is TGTGCCAGCAGTTTAGGGCCGGGTCCTTATACGCAGTATTTT. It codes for CASSLGPGPYTQYF.